A selection of T cell receptor beta chains follows, all from one sample in a study of shared clonotypes between healthy human individuals. TCRdb's copy holds only in-frame clones and misses some; the assay was immunoSEQ multiplex PCR. The table has nearly 750,000 clones, approximately 72% seen once; the top ten hold more than 1.5%. The sequenced material came from memory CD4+ T cells sorted from blood. These TCRs come from a woman in her twenties or thirties in good health. The CDR3 runs from the conserved cysteine through the conserved F or W. D genes are given only for firm matches. Clone size appears in some rows only: once, few, many, or a class for an expanded clone.

CDR3 length	D gene	J gene	V gene	clone size	CDR3 DNA	CDR3 protein
15	TRBD2	TRBJ2-3	TRBV19	.	TGTGCCAGTAGTATTGTGCAGCGGGAGACCGGTACGCAGTATTTT	CASSIVQRETGTQYF
16	TRBD1	TRBJ1-4	TRBV18	.	TGTGCCAGCTCACCCCTGGACAGGGGAAAAGCTGAAAAACTGTTTTTT	CASSPLDRGKAEKLFF
14	.	TRBJ2-7	TRBV5-4	few	TGTGCCAGCAGCACGAAGGTTCGCTCCTACGAGCAGTACTTC	CASSTKVRSYEQYF
14	.	TRBJ1-2	TRBV5-1	.	TGCGCCAGCAGCCACGAAACCAGAGGAGATGGCTACACCTTC	CASSHETRGDGYTF
13	TRBD1	TRBJ2-7	TRBV7-9	few	TGTGCCAGCAGCACCTCTGACAGGGACGAGCAGTACTTC	CASSTSDRDEQYF
18	TRBD2	TRBJ2-5	TRBV7-6	.	TGTGCCAGCAGCCCCAGACTAGCGGGAGGGCCTTCGTCAGAGACCCAGTACTTC	CASSPRLAGGPSSETQYF
15	.	TRBJ2-3	TRBV29-1	.	TGCAGCGTCTCACTACAGGGATTGCACACAGATACGCAGTATTTT	CSVSLQGLHTDTQYF
13	.	TRBJ1-5	TRBV28	.	TGTGCCATCAAAGTAAACGGCAATCAGCCCCAGCATTTT	CAIKVNGNQPQHF
13	.	TRBJ1-3	TRBV7-2	.	TGTGCCAGCAGCCGTACAGGAGGAAACACCATATATTTT	CASSRTGGNTIYF
15	.	TRBJ2-5	TRBV28	.	TGTGCCAGCACCCCCGGCAGTAGGGACGGGGGGACCCAGTACTTC	CASTPGSRDGGTQYF
12	.	TRBJ2-7	TRBV6-1	.	TGTGCCAGCATCCAGGGGCAGGACGAGCAGTACTTC	CASIQGQDEQYF
15	.	TRBJ1-2	TRBV7-2	.	TGTGCCAGCAGCCAGCCCGGACAGCGAAATTATGGCTACACCTTC	CASSQPGQRNYGYTF
14	TRBD1	TRBJ2-1	TRBV27	.	TGTGCCAGCAGACGGACAGGAGAACGCAATGAGCAGTTCTTC	CASRRTGERNEQFF
15	.	TRBJ1-1	TRBV28	.	TGTGCCAGCAGTTTTCGGGCAATGAGTGGTACTGAAGCTTTCTTT	CASSFRAMSGTEAFF
14	.	TRBJ2-7	TRBV7-8	.	TGTGCCAGCAGCTTATCCGGACTCATAGAGGGGCAGTACTTC	CASSLSGLIEGQYF
15	.	TRBJ2-7	TRBV11-2	once	TGTGCCAGCAGCTTACAGGGGAAGAGGACCTACGAGCAGTACTTC	CASSLQGKRTYEQYF
12	.	TRBJ2-2	TRBV12-1	once	TGTGCCAGCAGAGGGCGTACCGGGGAGCTGTTTTTT	CASRGRTGELFF
15	.	TRBJ2-7	TRBV6-1	.	TGTGCCAGCAGTGAAGTATCCGGGAGCATCAGCGAGCAGTACTTC	CASSEVSGSISEQYF
17	TRBD1	TRBJ2-5	TRBV9	.	TGTGCCAGCAGCGTAGAACCGGGACAGGGGACCCAAGAGACCCAGTACTTC	CASSVEPGQGTQETQYF
19	.	TRBJ2-1	TRBV5-6	.	TGTGCCAGCAGCTCCATTATATTCGGCGGGTCCCTTGCCTACAATGAGCAGTTCTTC	CASSSIIFGGSLAYNEQFF